Shown below are 4 T cell receptor beta chains from a single sample sequenced in a study of Graves' ophthalmopathy and Graves' hyperthyroidism. Using RNA transcripts, the TCR beta CDR3 regions were amplified. HTBI primers were employed in first-round RT-PCR, then a second-round multiplex PCR followed. TCRdb re-called the multiplex PCR reads with MiXCR, one entry per CDR3 protein. The sample contains 350,000 to 450,000 distinct CDR3 sequences, approximately 20% of which appear only once. Material for sequencing was peripheral blood. These receptors came from a woman between 18 and 29 years old with Graves' ophthalmopathy.

This clonotype has a handful of counts. This chain joins TRBV19 and TRBJ1-1, with 10 bases matching TRBD1. Germline trimming cut 5 bases from V and 10 bases from J; bases unmatched to any gene: 4. The CDR3 covers 12 residues. From germline, CDR1 is LNHDA and CDR2 SQIVND (reference sequence). The CDR3 bases are TGTGCCAGTAGTTTCCGGACAGGGGGAGCTTTCTTT. Protein sequence: CASSFRTGGAFF.

This clonotype was picked up many times. The chain joins TRBV6-2 or TRBV6-3 to TRBJ1-1; 9 bases fit TRBD1. Germline CDR1 and CDR2: MNHEY and SVGEGT. This CDR3 has 13 residues. Trimming at V came to 6 bases and at J to 4 bases, leaving 3 bases not matched to a gene. The CDR3 region has the DNA TGTGCCAGCAGGGGGACAGGGATCACTGAAGCTTTCTTT. Residues: CASRGTGITEAFF.

This clonotype was recorded many times. J is TRBJ1-1 and V is TRBV5-8; D unclear. The CDR3 consists of 15 residues. CDR1 and CDR2 (germline): SGHTS, YDEGEE. Trimming left V 7 bases short and J 1 base short, with 17 bases between. CDR3 nucleotide sequence: TGTGCCAGCCGTCCATGGAGGGCCGCGAACACTGAAGCTTTCTTT. Translation gives CASRPWRAANTEAFF.

This clonotype showed up many times. The genes are TRBV19 and TRBJ1-5; no clear D. V lost 7 bases to trimming and J lost 0 bases, with 13 bases between them. Per the germline V gene, CDR1 is LNHDA and CDR2 is SQIVND (reference sequence). The CDR3 contains 15 residues. The CDR3 here is CASIAGSYSNQPQHF. The CDR3 DNA reads TGTGCCAGTATCGCTGGGTCTTATAGCAATCAGCCCCAGCATTTT.